These 5 T cell receptor beta chains were sequenced from one sample in a study of T cells in Graves' hyperthyroidism and ophthalmopathy. The TCR beta CDR3 regions underwent amplification using RNA transcripts as the source. TCR CDR3 underwent first-round RT-PCR with the HTBI primer set. Each CDR3 protein is one row after TCRdb ran MiXCR on the multiplex PCR reads. Of around 370,000 distinct CDR3 sequences listed, roughly 20% are singletons. The sequenced material came from blood. All receptors derive from a man between 18 and 35 years old with Graves' ophthalmopathy.

This clonotype was seen many times. CDR3 residues: CASSPSPGGETQYF. CDR3 coding DNA: TGTGCCAGCAGCCCGAGCCCGGGTGGGGAGACCCAGTACTTC. V is TRBV11-2 and J is TRBJ2-5, with no clear D. Trimming shortened V by 5 bases and J by 5 bases, and 15 bases separated the two germline ends. CDR3 size: 14 residues. The germline gives CDR1 SGHAT, CDR2 FQNNGV.

This clonotype was counted ten times or more. The V and J genes are TRBV3-1 and TRBJ2-7, with a tentative D call TRBD1 (5 bases). This CDR3 region has 15 residues. Trimming removed 1 base from V and 2 bases from J, with 12 bases in between. Germline values: CDR1 LGHDT, CDR2 YNNKEL (reference sequence). CDR3 nucleotides: TGTGCCAGCAGCCAAGTGGGCAGGGCGGCCTACGAGCAGTACTTC. It yields the protein CASSQVGRAAYEQYF.

This clonotype was observed a few times. The genes are TRBV7-9 and TRBJ1-4; D is ambiguous. The germline V and J ends were trimmed by 5 bases and 0 bases, with 13 bases remaining between them. The CDR3 consists of 16 residues. CDR1 and CDR2 (germline): SEHNR, FQNEAQ (reference sequence). The CDR3 region has the DNA TGTGCCAGCAGCCTTGGACGGGAAGCAACTAATGAAAAACTGTTTTTT. It codes for CASSLGREATNEKLFF. Filled out from reference TRBV7-9 and TRBJ1-4, the complete variable domain reads DTGVSQNPRHKITKRGQNVTFRCDPISEHNRLYWYRQTLGQGPEFLTYFQNEAQLEKSRLLSDRFSAERPKGSFSTLEIQRTEQGDSAMYLCASSLGREATNEKLFFGSGTQLSVL.

This clonotype was detected ten times or more. The chain combines TRBV28 with TRBJ2-1, with TRBD2 matching 8 bases. The CDR3 loop spans 16 amino acids. V shed 2 bases and J 8 bases; nucleotides not matched to a gene: 11. Per the germline V gene, CDR1 is MDHEN and CDR2 is SYDVKM. CDR3 coding DNA: TGTGCCAGCAGTTTAGGCTCGCTGGAGCGGGGGTATGAGCAGTTCTTC. Protein sequence: CASSLGSLERGYEQFF. The variable domain in full, completed from reference TRBV28 and TRBJ2-1, reads DVKVTQSSRYLVKRTGEKVFLECVQDMDHENMFWYRQDPGLGLRLIYFSYDVKMKEKGDIPEGYSVSREKKERFSLILESASTNQTSMYLCASSLGSLERGYEQFFGPGTRLTVL.

This clonotype has at least ten counts. V usage is TRBV6-1 and J usage is TRBJ1-2; tentative D call: TRBD1 (5 bases). The CDR3 is made up of 14 amino acids. Trimming took off 6 bases at V and 7 bases at J, with 18 bases between the two ends. Germline CDR1 and CDR2: MNHNS and SASEGT. The CDR3 reads CASRTGGGAGGYTF. For the CDR3, the DNA is TGTGCCAGCAGGACGGGGGGAGGGGCGGGTGGCTACACCTTC.